The clone carrying this T cell receptor beta chain was observed a few times. The data were obtained in a study of human T cells and chemical hapten exposure. TCRdb recomputed calls from the RACE reads with MiXCR, one row per CDR3 protein. The sample includes about 290,000 distinct CDR3 sequences, approximately 7.5% of them seen just once. Trimming took 5 bases from V and 1 from J; bases not matched to a gene: 12. The CDR3 loop spans 18 amino acids. The time point: pre-sensitization, week 0. Treatment defined: therapeutic diphenylcyclopropenone sensitization with weekly scalp DPC. This clonotype was obtained from a man aged 18 to 29 with alopecia areata. Some clones in this sample may be carry-over from other donors' samples. This chain joins TRBV12-3 or TRBV12-4 and TRBJ2-7; 12 bases are a match to TRBD1. Here the sequenced sample was whole blood, taken in connection with sensitization to the hapten diphenylcyclopropenone (DPC). Here the CDR3 reads CASSPWGQGARMSYEQYF. For the CDR3, the DNA is TGTGCCAGCAGTCCCTGGGGACAGGGGGCCCGGATGTCCTACGAGCAGTACTTC.